This is a list of T cell receptor beta chains from one sample in a study of patients and donors after allogeneic stem cell transplantation. TCRdb independently ran MiXCR on the RT-PCR reads; one entry per CDR3 protein. The table shows more than 150,000 distinct CDR3 sequences, with more than 20% occurring only once. The sample consisted of blood, either unsorted or a sorted T cell fraction (not recorded which). The receptors shown here come from a human donor who was either an allogeneic HSCT recipient or a stem cell or donor lymphocyte infusion donor (not recorded which). It is not recorded whose cells these are; they may come from a transplant donor. Both conserved end residues are part of each CDR3. The order of the fields is CDR3 DNA, CDR3 protein, clone size, D gene, V gene, J gene. The D gene is left open where the match is weak. The size of a clone is reported for some rows only, either as once, few or many, or as a class for expanded clones.

TGTGCCAGCAGTTTACCTCCTAGCGGGAGAGGGGGCAATGAGCAGTTCTTC	CASSLPPSGRGGNEQFF	few	TRBD2	TRBV28	TRBJ2-1
TGCGCCAGCAGCCAAGGCCGAACCGAACAGGGATATGGCTACACCTTC	CASSQGRTEQGYGYTF	-	-	TRBV4-3	TRBJ1-2
TGCGCCAGCAGAGGAGGATCTAGCGGCTCCTACAATGAGCAGTTCTTC	CASRGGSSGSYNEQFF	-	TRBD2	TRBV5-1	TRBJ2-1
TGCAGTGCTAGAGATCGGCGCAGTCATGACCTGAACACTGAAGCTTTCTTT	CSARDRRSHDLNTEAFF	few	-	TRBV20-1	TRBJ1-1
TGCAGTGCTAGATATGGTGGGCAGGGCATAAATGAAAAACTGTTTTTT	CSARYGGQGINEKLFF	-	-	TRBV20-1	TRBJ1-4
TGTGCCATCAGTGAACGGGACGAGACTGGGGTGGCCTTCCACTTT	CAISERDETGVAFHF	-	-	TRBV10-3	TRBJ1-6
TGTGCCAGCTCACCGCGACAGACAGACAACTATGGCTACACCTTC	CASSPRQTDNYGYTF	many	-	TRBV18	TRBJ1-2
TGCAGCGTTGAAGGCCCCGGGGCCAGCTCTGGGGCCAACGTCCTGACTTTC	CSVEGPGASSGANVLTF	few	-	TRBV29-1	TRBJ2-6
TGCAGCGTTCCCACGACGGATAACTATGGCTACACCTTC	CSVPTTDNYGYTF	-	-	TRBV29-1	TRBJ1-2
TGTGCCAGCAGTACTGACAGGGAATTTTCACCCCTCCACTTT	CASSTDREFSPLHF	many	TRBD1	TRBV12-3/TRBV12-4	TRBJ1-6
TGTGCCAGCAGCTTTTTCGTCAGAAACACCGGGGAGCTGTTTTTT	CASSFFVRNTGELFF	few	-	TRBV11-1	TRBJ2-2
TGTGCCAGCAGCCTGAACAGGGTGAACACCCTGGACACCTTC	CASSLNRVNTLDTF	-	-	TRBV7-2	TRBJ1-2
TGTGCCAGCAGCTCAGGGGGGCTGGCTGAAGCTTTCTTT	CASSSGGLAEAFF	-	TRBD1	TRBV7-9	TRBJ1-1
TGCAGTGCTATCGGACAGTCCACATCCTACGAGCAGTACTTC	CSAIGQSTSYEQYF	-	-	TRBV20-1	TRBJ2-7
TGTGCCAGCAGCCGAATAGCGGGGGGACTGACTGATGAGCAGTTCTTC	CASSRIAGGLTDEQFF	-	TRBD2	TRBV4-2	TRBJ2-1
TGTGCCAGCAGTGCGATTGGGCCCGGGGAGCTGTTTTTT	CASSAIGPGELFF	few	-	TRBV12-3/TRBV12-4	TRBJ2-2
TGTGCCAGCACCCCAAGGATCTTCAGCACTGAAGCTTTCTTT	CASTPRIFSTEAFF	-	-	TRBV12-3/TRBV12-4	TRBJ1-1
TGTGCCAGCAGCAGGGGAAGTGGGGGAGCAAACACCGGGGAGCTGTTTTTT	CASSRGSGGANTGELFF	few	-	TRBV11-2	TRBJ2-2
TGTGCCAGCAGCATGGAGACAGAGGCGTCCTACTATGGCTACACCTTC	CASSMETEASYYGYTF	-	-	TRBV6-1	TRBJ1-2
TGTGCCAGCAGTTTCATTGGGGGGACTGAAGCTTTCTTT	CASSFIGGTEAFF	few	-	TRBV12-3/TRBV12-4	TRBJ1-1
TGTGCCAGCAGTTATACGGGCGTCGACTCACCCCTCCACTTT	CASSYTGVDSPLHF	-	-	TRBV12-3/TRBV12-4	TRBJ1-6
TGCAGCGTAGTCCCGGTGGGGGACTCCTACGAGCAGTACTTC	CSVVPVGDSYEQYF	-	-	TRBV29-1	TRBJ2-7
TGCGCCAGTTTTCTTCCGGGGGTGAACACTGAAGCTTTCTTT	CASFLPGVNTEAFF	many	-	TRBV5-1	TRBJ1-1
TGTGCCAGCAGGGGCAGGGAGAACACTGAAGCTTTCTTT	CASRGRENTEAFF	many	-	TRBV12-3/TRBV12-4	TRBJ1-1
TGTGCCAGCAGCTTGACGCACTTGGAAGAAGCTTTCTTT	CASSLTHLEEAFF	-	-	TRBV5-6	TRBJ1-1
TGCGCCAGCAGCTTGGGGCCAGGGCACTACAATGAGCAGTTCTTC	CASSLGPGHYNEQFF	-	-	TRBV5-1	TRBJ2-1
TGTGCCACCAGCGGCTGGGGGTTGCGCACTGAAGCTTTCTTT	CATSGWGLRTEAFF	few	-	TRBV15	TRBJ1-1
TGCAGTGCTAGAGATGGCAGGGTTAGTGGAAACACCATATATTTT	CSARDGRVSGNTIYF	many	-	TRBV20-1	TRBJ1-3
TGCAGTGCTAGAGTCTGGACAGGAGTAGATGGCTACACCTTC	CSARVWTGVDGYTF	many	TRBD1	TRBV20-1	TRBJ1-2
TGTGCCAGCAGCTTAGGGATATCCAATGAGCAGTTCTTC	CASSLGISNEQFF	-	-	TRBV7-3	TRBJ2-1
TGCGCCAGCAGCCTCCCGACTAGCGGCAATGAGCAGTTCTTC	CASSLPTSGNEQFF	-	TRBD2	TRBV5-1	TRBJ2-1
TGTGCCAGCAGTTGGGAAGGGCAGGGGGTACATGGCTACACCTTC	CASSWEGQGVHGYTF	-	TRBD1	TRBV27	TRBJ1-2
TGTGCCAGCAGCCCAGAAACCTCTGGGGCCAACGTCCTGACTTTC	CASSPETSGANVLTF	-	-	TRBV7-6	TRBJ2-6
TGTGCCAGCAGTTCCTTGGGGGCCAACGTCCTGACTTTC	CASSSLGANVLTF	once	-	TRBV6-2/TRBV6-3	TRBJ2-6
TGTGCCAGCAGTCCCGGACAGAGCGGGGAAAAACTGTTTTTT	CASSPGQSGEKLFF	-	-	TRBV12-3/TRBV12-4	TRBJ1-4
TGTGCCAGCCGGACAGGGGCTGGGGCCAACGTCCTGACTTTC	CASRTGAGANVLTF	few	TRBD1	TRBV12-3/TRBV12-4	TRBJ2-6
TGTGCCAGCAGCCAATGGACTAGCGGGTACGAGCAGTACTTC	CASSQWTSGYEQYF	-	TRBD2	TRBV3-1	TRBJ2-7
TGCGCCAGCAGCACGCCGGGACTAGCGGGCCTTACTAGCACAGATACGCAGTATTTT	CASSTPGLAGLTSTDTQYF	-	TRBD2	TRBV5-1	TRBJ2-3
TGTGCCAGCAGTACAGGGGAGGGGACCTATGGCTACACCTTC	CASSTGEGTYGYTF	-	TRBD1	TRBV12-3/TRBV12-4	TRBJ1-2
TGTGCCAGCAGCCACCGGCAGGCTGAAGCTTTCTTT	CASSHRQAEAFF	once	-	TRBV11-2	TRBJ1-1
TGTGCCATCAGTGAGCGGACCAGGTCCACTGAAGCTTTCTTT	CAISERTRSTEAFF	many	-	TRBV10-3	TRBJ1-1
TGTGCCAGCAGAACAGGACGGATGGGGGAAGCTTTCTTT	CASRTGRMGEAFF	few	-	TRBV6-5	TRBJ1-1
TGTGCCAGCAGCTTCAGGGGCGGGGAGCTGTTTTTT	CASSFRGGELFF	-	-	TRBV7-9	TRBJ2-2
TGTGCCAGCAGTTTTGTGGGGACTGGAAACACCATATATTTT	CASSFVGTGNTIYF	-	-	TRBV12-3/TRBV12-4	TRBJ1-3
TGTGCCAGCAGATCACAGGGACCGAGGGAAAAACTGTTTTTT	CASRSQGPREKLFF	many	-	TRBV12-3/TRBV12-4	TRBJ1-4
TGTGCCACCGGACATCTTAGCACAGATACGCAGTATTTT	CATGHLSTDTQYF	-	-	TRBV15	TRBJ2-3
TGTGCCAGCAGCATACAGTTGAATGGGGTTTTTGCTTTCTTT	CASSIQLNGVFAFF	-	-	TRBV2	TRBJ1-1
TGTGCCAGCAGTACCGACTTGTTCAATGAGCAGTTCTTC	CASSTDLFNEQFF	-	-	TRBV6-1	TRBJ2-1
TGTGCCTGGAGGAAGACCACCTACGAGCAGTACTTC	CAWRKTTYEQYF	-	-	TRBV30	TRBJ2-7
TGTGCCAGCAGCTTAGTATTGGGTTACGGGGGCAATCAGCCCCAGCATTTT	CASSLVLGYGGNQPQHF	-	-	TRBV7-2	TRBJ1-5
TGCAGTGCTAGGGCGGCGAGCTCCTACGAGCAGTACTTC	CSARAASSYEQYF	-	-	TRBV20-1	TRBJ2-7
TGTGCCAGCAGACAGACAGGGGCTGAGACTGAAGCTTTCTTT	CASRQTGAETEAFF	-	TRBD1	TRBV2	TRBJ1-1
TGTGCCAGTAGTGACAGGACGGGACTCGAGCAGTACTTC	CASSDRTGLEQYF	-	-	TRBV19	TRBJ2-7
TGTGCCAGCACTCAACCGACAGGGGGCCTCAACGGGGAGCTGTTTTTT	CASTQPTGGLNGELFF	-	TRBD1	TRBV12-3/TRBV12-4	TRBJ2-2